This T cell receptor beta chain originates from a study of blood T cell repertoires in COVID-19. Study in general: Samples came from the United States, Italy and Spain, spanning acute and convalescent COVID-19. PBMCs, B-cell-depleted T cells, or T cells were the source of the cDNA or gDNA that made up the material.

The CDR3 has 15 residues. V was clipped by 2 bases and J by 3 bases; unmatched bases: 7. Per germline, CDR1 LGHDT and CDR2 YNNKEL (reference sequence). Study processing details: Amplifying reference gene primers gave estimates of nucleated cell counts. Only in-frame clones appear in the TCRdb table, and some are missing; sequencing was by immunoSEQ multiplex PCR. Clone size and V and J calls were adopted from that table, with D and trimming inferred from the DNA. This table has 25,000 to 30,000 clones, more than 75% appearing once. Sequencing input: peripheral blood. The sequence derives from a woman in her 70s with acute or convalescent COVID-19. The V gene is TRBV3-1 (or the pseudogene TRBV3-2), the J gene TRBJ2-7; 7 bases align to TRBD2. The CDR3 coding sequence is TGTGCCAGCAGCCAAAGAGCGGGATCTTACTACGAGCAGTACTTC. It is translated as CASSQRAGSYYEQYF.